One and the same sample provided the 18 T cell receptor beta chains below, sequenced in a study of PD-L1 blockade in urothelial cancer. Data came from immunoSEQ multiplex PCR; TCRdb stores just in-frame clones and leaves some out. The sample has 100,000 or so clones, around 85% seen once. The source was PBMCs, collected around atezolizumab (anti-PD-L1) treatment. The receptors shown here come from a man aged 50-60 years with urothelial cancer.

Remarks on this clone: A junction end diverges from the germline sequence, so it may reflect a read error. The CDR3 loop is CASLPRTVGNTEAFF. The CDR3 region has the DNA TGTGCCAGCTTACCAAGGACAGTCGGGAACACTGAAGCTTTCTTT. The V call is TRBV18, the J call TRBJ1-1; possibly TRBD1 for D (6 bases). This CDR3 is 15 amino acids long. Germline V CDR1 and CDR2: KGHSH, LQKENI.

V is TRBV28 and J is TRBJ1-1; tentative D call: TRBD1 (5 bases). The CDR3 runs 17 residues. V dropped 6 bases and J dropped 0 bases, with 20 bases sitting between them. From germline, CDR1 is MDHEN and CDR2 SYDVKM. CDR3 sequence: CASRQFLDNLVNTEAFF. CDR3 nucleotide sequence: TGTGCCAGCAGACAGTTTTTGGACAATTTGGTGAACACTGAAGCTTTCTTT.

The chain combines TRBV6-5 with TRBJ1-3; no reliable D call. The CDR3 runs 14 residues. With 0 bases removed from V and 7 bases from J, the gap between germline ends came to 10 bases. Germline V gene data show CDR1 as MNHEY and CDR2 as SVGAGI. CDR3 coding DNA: TGTGCCAGCAGTTACTCCGGGTTTCGCAACACCATATATTTT. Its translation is CASSYSGFRNTIYF.

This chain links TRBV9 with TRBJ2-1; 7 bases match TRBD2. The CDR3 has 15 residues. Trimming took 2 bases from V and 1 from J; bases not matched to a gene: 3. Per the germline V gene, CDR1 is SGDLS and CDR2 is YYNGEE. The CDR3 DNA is TGTGCCAGCAGCGTGGCGGGAGAATCCTACAATGAGCAGTTCTTC. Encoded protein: CASSVAGESYNEQFF.

CDR3 nucleotides: TGTGCCAGCAGCGCAAACAGGGGAAACACTGAAGCTTTCTTT. This sequence encodes CASSANRGNTEAFF. This rearrangement joins TRBV9 to TRBJ1-1; 7 nucleotides match TRBD1. CDR3 length equals 14 residues. Germline V gene lookup returns CDR1 SGDLS and CDR2 YYNGEE. J gave up 2 bases and V 3 bases, and 4 bases lay outside the gene matches.

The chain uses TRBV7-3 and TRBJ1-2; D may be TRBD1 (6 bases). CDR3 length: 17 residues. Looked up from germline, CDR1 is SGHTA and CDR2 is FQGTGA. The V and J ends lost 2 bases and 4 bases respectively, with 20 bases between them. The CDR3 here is CASSLGPLAGAGYGYTF. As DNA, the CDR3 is TGTGCCAGCAGCTTAGGACCGCTCGCAGGGGCAGGCTATGGCTACACCTTC.

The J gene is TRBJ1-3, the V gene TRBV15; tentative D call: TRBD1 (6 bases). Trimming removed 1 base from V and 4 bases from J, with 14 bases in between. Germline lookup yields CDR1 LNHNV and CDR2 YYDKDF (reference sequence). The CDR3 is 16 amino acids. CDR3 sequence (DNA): TGTGCCACCAGCAGAGCCCCGGGGGGGGCGGGAAACACCATATATTTT. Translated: CATSRAPGGAGNTIYF.

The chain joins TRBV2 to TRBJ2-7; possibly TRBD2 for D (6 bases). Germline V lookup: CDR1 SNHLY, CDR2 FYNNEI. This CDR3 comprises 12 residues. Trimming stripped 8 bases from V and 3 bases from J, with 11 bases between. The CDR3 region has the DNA TGTGCCAGCGCGGGGAGTCACTACGAGCAGTACTTC. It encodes CASAGSHYEQYF. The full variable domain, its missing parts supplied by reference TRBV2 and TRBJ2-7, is EPEVTQTPSHQVTQMGQEVILRCVPISNHLYFYWYRQILGQKVEFLVSFYNNEISEKSEIFDDQFSVERPDGSNFTLKIRSTKLEDSAMYFCASAGSHYEQYFGPGTRLTVT.

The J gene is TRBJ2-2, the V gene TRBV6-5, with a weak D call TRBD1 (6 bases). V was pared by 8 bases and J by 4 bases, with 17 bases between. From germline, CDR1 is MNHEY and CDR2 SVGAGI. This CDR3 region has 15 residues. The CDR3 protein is CASCLSGRGTGELFF. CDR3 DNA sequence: TGTGCCAGCTGCCTTTCGGGCAGGGGCACCGGGGAGCTGTTTTTT.

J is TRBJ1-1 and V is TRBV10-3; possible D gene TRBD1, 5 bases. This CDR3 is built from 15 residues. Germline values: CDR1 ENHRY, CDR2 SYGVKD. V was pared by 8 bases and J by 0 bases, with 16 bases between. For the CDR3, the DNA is TGTGCCATCGGACCAAACCCGACAGTGAACACTGAAGCTTTCTTT. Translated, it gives CAIGPNPTVNTEAFF.

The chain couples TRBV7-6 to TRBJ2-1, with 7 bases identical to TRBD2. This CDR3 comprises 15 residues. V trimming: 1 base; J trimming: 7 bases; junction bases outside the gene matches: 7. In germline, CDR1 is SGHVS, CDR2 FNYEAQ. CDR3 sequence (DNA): TGTGCCAGCAGCTTAGGGGCGGGAGTCAATAATGAGCAGTTCTTC. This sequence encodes CASSLGAGVNNEQFF.

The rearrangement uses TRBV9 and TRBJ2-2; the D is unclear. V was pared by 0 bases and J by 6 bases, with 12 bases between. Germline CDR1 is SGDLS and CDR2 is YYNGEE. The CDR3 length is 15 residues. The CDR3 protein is CASSVGGRIAGELFF. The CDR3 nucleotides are TGTGCCAGCAGCGTAGGTGGCAGGATCGCCGGGGAGCTGTTTTTT.

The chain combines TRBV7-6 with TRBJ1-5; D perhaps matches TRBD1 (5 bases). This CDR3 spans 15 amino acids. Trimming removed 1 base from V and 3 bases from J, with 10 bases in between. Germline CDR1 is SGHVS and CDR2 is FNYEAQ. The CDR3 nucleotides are TGTGCCAGCAGCTTAGTTCAGGGTGCCAATCAGCCCCAGCATTTT. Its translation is CASSLVQGANQPQHF. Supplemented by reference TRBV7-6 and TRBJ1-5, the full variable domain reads GAGVSQSPRYKVTKRGQDVALRCDPISGHVSLYWYRQALGQGPEFLTYFNYEAQQDKSGLPNDRFSAERPEGSISTLTIQRTEQRDSAMYRCASSLVQGANQPQHFGDGTRLSIL.

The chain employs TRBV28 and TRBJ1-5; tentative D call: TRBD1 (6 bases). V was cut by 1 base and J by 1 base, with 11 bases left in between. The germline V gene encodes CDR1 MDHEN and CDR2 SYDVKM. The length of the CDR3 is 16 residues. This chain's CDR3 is CASSLLPTGSNQPQHF. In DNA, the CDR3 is TGTGCCAGCAGTTTATTGCCTACAGGGAGCAATCAGCCCCAGCATTTT.

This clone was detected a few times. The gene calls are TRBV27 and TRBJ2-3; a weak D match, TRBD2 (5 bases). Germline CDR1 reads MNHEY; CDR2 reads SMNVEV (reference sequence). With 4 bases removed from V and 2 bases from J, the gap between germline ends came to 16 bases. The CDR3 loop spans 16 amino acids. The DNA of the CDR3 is TGTGCCAGCAGTTCACCTAGCAGCCCTAACACAGATACGCAGTATTTT. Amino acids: CASSSPSSPNTDTQYF.

CDR3 loop: CASSLLPGQGYQPQHF. The CDR3 bases are TGTGCCAGCAGTTTGCTACCGGGACAGGGCTATCAGCCCCAGCATTTT. This chain joins TRBV27 and TRBJ1-5, with TRBD1 matching 9 bases. The germline CDR1 and CDR2 sequences are MNHEY and SMNVEV (reference sequence). The CDR3 length is 16 residues. Losses at the gene ends were 3 bases for V and 5 bases for J; bases not matched to a gene: 8.

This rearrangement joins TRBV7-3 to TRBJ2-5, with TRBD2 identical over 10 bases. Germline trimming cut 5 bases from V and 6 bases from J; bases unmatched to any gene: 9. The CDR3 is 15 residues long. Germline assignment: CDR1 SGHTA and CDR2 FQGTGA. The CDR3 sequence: CASSPLAGDQKTQYF. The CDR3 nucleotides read TGTGCCAGCAGCCCCCTAGCGGGAGATCAAAAGACCCAGTACTTC.

In DNA form, the CDR3 reads TGTGCCAGCAGCGTTAGCGGGAGCGTCACCGGGGAGCTGTTTTTT. Amino acids: CASSVSGSVTGELFF. This rearrangement joins TRBV7-3 to TRBJ2-2, with 9 bases that match TRBD2. V dropped 5 bases and J dropped 4; count of bases not matched to a gene: 5. The CDR3 sequence is 15 residues long. In germline, CDR1 is SGHTA, CDR2 FQGTGA.